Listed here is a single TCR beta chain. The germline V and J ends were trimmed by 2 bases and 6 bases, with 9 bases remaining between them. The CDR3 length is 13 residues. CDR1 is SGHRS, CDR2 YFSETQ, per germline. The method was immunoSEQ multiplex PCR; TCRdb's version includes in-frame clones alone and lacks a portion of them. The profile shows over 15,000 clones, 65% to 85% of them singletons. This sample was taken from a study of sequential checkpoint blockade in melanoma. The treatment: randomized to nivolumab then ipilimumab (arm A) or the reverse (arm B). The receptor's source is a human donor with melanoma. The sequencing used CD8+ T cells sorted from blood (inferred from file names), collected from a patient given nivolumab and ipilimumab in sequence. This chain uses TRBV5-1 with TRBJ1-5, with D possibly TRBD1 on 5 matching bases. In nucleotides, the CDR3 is TGCGCCAGCAGCTTCGGGGGAGCTCAGCCCCAGCATTTT. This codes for CASSFGGAQPQHF.